The rows below give T cell receptor beta chains drawn from one sample of a study of cytomegalovirus exposure and HLA in healthy donors. The method was immunoSEQ multiplex PCR; TCRdb's version includes in-frame clones alone and lacks a portion of them. This sample yields about 160,000 clones, of which approximately 90% are seen a single time; 0.85% belongs to the top ten. Sample: PBMCs. These receptors were obtained from a young woman in good health and CMV-seronegative. Each CDR3 is given with its conserved first and last residue. The D gene is left open where the match is weak. Some rows have no size entry. The others give once, few or many, or a class for an expanded clone.

TRBD1 | 16 | TRBJ1-1 | NA | TRBV4-1 | TGCGCCAGCAGCCAAGGAGGGACAGGGGGCGAGACTGAAGCTTTCTTT | CASSQGGTGGETEAFF
TRBD2 | 16 | TRBJ2-1 | NA | TRBV5-1 | TGCGCCAGCAGCCCGTTAGCGGGGGGGTCCTACAATGAGCAGTTCTTC | CASSPLAGGSYNEQFF
NA | 14 | TRBJ2-7 | NA | TRBV28 | TGTGCCAGCAGTTTAGGCGGCAGAGCCTACGAGCAGTACTTC | CASSLGGRAYEQYF
NA | 13 | TRBJ1-6 | NA | TRBV29-1 | TGCAGGGGGGGGGCGCGATATAATTCACCCCTCCACTTT | CRGGARYNSPLHF
NA | 15 | TRBJ2-1 | NA | TRBV16 | TGTGCCAGCAGCCAATCCGGGACAATCTACAATGAGCAGTTCTTC | CASSQSGTIYNEQFF
TRBD2 | 17 | TRBJ2-2 | NA | TRBV6-4 | TGTGCCAGCAGTCGGAATAGCGGGGGGTCGAACACCGGGGAGCTGTTTTTT | CASSRNSGGSNTGELFF
NA | 15 | TRBJ2-3 | NA | TRBV28 | TGTGCCAGCAGTTTATTTGCCACTAGCACAGATACGCAGTATTTT | CASSLFATSTDTQYF
TRBD1 | 13 | TRBJ2-7 | NA | TRBV27 | TGTGCCACCCGGGACAGGGCTCCCTACGAGCAGTACTTC | CATRDRAPYEQYF
NA | 15 | TRBJ2-1 | NA | TRBV5-4 | TGTGCCAGCAGCTTGGCTTGGGGAGGTGACAATGAGCAGTTCTTC | CASSLAWGGDNEQFF
TRBD2 | 14 | TRBJ2-7 | NA | TRBV29-1 | TGCAGCGTTGTACGGGCGGGGGGCTCCTACGAGCAGTACTTC | CSVVRAGGSYEQYF
NA | 15 | TRBJ1-1 | NA | TRBV7-9 | TGTTCCAGCAGCTTAGCTCGGACACTGAACACTGAAGCTTTCTTT | CSSSLARTLNTEAFF
TRBD2 | 15 | TRBJ2-5 | NA | TRBV11-2 | TGTGCCAGCAGCCCCGGACTAGCGGGAGGAGAGACCCAGTACTTC | CASSPGLAGGETQYF
NA | 16 | TRBJ2-7 | NA | TRBV5-1 | TGCGCCAGCAGCCCGGCGGGGCAGGGTCCTATTTACGAGCAGTACTTC | CASSPAGQGPIYEQYF
NA | 13 | TRBJ1-5 | few | TRBV2 | TGTGCCAGCAACAGGGTAGGCAATCAGCCCCAGCATTTT | CASNRVGNQPQHF
TRBD1 | 13 | TRBJ1-1 | few | TRBV29-1 | TGCAGCGTCCCGGGACAGGGGAACACTGAAGCTTTCTTT | CSVPGQGNTEAFF
TRBD2 | 15 | TRBJ2-2 | NA | TRBV7-3 | TGTGCCAGCAGCGCAGGACTAGCGGGAACCGGGGAGCTGTTTTTT | CASSAGLAGTGELFF
NA | 15 | TRBJ2-6 | NA | TRBV5-6 | TGTGCCAGCAGCTTGGCCGGGGTCAGGGCCAACGTCCTGACTTTC | CASSLAGVRANVLTF